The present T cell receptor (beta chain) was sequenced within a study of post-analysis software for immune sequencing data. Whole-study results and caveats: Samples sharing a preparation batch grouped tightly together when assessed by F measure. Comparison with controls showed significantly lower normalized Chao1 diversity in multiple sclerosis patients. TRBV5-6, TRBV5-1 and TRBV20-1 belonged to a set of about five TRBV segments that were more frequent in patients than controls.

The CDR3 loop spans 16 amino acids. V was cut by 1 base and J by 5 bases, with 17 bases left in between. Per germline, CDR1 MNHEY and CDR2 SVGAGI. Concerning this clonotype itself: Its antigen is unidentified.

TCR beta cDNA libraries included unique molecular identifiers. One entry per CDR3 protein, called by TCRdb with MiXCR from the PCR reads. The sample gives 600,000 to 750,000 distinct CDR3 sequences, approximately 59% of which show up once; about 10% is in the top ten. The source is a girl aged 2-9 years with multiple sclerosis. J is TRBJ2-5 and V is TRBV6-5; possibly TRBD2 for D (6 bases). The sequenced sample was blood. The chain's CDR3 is CASSYYLASWGETQYF. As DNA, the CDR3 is TGTGCCAGCAGTTACTATCTAGCGTCGTGGGGCGAGACCCAGTACTTC.